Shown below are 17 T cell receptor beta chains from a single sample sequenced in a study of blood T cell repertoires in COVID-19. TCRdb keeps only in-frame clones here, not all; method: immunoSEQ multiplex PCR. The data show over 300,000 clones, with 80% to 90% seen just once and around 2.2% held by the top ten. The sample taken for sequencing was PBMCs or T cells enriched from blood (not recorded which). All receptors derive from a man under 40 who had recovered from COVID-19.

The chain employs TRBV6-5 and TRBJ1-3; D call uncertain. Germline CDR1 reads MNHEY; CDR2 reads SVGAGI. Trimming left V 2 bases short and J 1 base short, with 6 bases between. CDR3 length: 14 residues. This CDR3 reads CASSYEPSGNTIYF. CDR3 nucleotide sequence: TGTGCCAGCAGTTACGAGCCTTCTGGAAACACCATATATTTT.

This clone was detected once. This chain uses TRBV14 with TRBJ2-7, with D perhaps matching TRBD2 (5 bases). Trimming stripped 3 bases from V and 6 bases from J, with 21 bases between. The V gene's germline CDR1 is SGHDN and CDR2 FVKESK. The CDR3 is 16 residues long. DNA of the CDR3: TGTGCCAGCAGCCAGTTTGTAATTTGGGAGATCCTCGAGCAGTACTTC. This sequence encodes CASSQFVIWEILEQYF.

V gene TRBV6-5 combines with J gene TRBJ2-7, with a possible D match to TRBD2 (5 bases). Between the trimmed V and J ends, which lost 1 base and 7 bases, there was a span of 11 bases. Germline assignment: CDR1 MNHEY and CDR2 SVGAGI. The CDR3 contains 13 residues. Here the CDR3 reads CASSYFRGGEQYF. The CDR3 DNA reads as TGTGCCAGCAGTTACTTCCGGGGTGGGGAGCAGTACTTC.

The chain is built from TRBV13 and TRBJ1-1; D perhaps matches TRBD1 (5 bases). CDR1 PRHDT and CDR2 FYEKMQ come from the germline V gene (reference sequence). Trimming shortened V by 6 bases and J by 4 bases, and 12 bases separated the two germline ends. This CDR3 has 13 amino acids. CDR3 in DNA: TGTGCCAGCAGGAAAGAGACAGTCACTGAAGCTTTCTTT. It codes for CASRKETVTEAFF.

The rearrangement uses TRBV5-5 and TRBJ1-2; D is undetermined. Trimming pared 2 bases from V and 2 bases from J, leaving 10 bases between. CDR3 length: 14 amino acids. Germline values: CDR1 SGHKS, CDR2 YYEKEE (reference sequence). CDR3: CASSFGLGNYGYTF. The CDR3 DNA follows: TGTGCCAGCAGCTTCGGGTTAGGAAACTATGGCTACACCTTC.

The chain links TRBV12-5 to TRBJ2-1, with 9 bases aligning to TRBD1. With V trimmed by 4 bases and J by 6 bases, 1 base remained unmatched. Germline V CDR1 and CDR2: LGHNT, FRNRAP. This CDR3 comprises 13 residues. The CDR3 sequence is CASGWTGVNEQFF. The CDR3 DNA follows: TGTGCTAGTGGTTGGACAGGGGTCAATGAGCAGTTCTTC.

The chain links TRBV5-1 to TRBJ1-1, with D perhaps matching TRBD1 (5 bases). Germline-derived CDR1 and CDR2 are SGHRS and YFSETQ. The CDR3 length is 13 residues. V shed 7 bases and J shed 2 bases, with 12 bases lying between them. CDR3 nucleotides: TGCGCCAGCGGGCGGGACCTTAACACTGAAGCTTTCTTT. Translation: CASGRDLNTEAFF.

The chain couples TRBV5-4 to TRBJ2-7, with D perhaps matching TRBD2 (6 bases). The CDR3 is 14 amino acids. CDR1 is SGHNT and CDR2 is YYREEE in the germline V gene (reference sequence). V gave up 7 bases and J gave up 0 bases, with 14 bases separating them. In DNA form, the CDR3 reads TGTGCCAGCGGACCCGACGGGAGCTCCTACGAGCAGTACTTC. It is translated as CASGPDGSSYEQYF.

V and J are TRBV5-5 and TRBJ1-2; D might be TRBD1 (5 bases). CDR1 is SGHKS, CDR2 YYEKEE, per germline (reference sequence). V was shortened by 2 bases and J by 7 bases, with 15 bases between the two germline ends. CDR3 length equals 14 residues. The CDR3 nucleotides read TGTGCCAGCAGCTTAAGCGCCTCCGGGGGTGGCTACACCTTC. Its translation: CASSLSASGGGYTF.

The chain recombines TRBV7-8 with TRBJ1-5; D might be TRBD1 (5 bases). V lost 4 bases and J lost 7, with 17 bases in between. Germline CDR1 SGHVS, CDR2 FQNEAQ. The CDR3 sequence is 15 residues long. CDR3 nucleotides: TGTGCCAGCAGCTCCCGACCGGGGGTAGAGCAGCCCCAGCATTTT. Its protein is CASSSRPGVEQPQHF.

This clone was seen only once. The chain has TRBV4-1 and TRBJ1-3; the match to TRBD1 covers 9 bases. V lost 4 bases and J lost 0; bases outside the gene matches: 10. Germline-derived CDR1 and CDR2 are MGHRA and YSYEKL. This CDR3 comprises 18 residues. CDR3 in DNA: TGCGCCAGCAGCCGGACACCGGGACAGGGAATCTCTGGAAACACCATATATTTT. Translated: CASSRTPGQGISGNTIYF.

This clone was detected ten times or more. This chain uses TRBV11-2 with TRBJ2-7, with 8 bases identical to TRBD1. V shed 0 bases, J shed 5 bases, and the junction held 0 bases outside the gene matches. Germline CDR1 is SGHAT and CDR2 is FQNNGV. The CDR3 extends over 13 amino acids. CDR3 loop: CASSLEDRDEQYF. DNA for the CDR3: TGTGCCAGCAGCTTAGAGGACAGGGACGAGCAGTACTTC.

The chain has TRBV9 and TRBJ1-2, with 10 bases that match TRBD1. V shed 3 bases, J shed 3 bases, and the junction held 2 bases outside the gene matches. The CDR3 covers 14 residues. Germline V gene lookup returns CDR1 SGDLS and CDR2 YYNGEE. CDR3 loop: CASSEGTGDYGYTF. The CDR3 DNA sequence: TGTGCCAGCAGCGAGGGGACAGGGGACTATGGCTACACCTTC.

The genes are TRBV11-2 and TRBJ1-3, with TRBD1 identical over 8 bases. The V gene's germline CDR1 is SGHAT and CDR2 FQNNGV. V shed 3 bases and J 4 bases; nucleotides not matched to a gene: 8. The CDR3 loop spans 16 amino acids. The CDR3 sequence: CASSLGTGIAGNTIYF. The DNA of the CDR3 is TGTGCCAGCAGCTTGGGGACAGGTATCGCCGGAAACACCATATATTTT.

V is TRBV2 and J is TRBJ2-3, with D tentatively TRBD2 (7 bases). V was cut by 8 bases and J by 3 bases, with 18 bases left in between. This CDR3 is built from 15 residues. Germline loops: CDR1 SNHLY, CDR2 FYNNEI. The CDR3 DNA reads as TGTGCCAGCGCACCGGGGGGCCTGGGGACAGATACGCAGTATTTT. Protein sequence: CASAPGGLGTDTQYF.

DNA of the CDR3: TGTGCCAGCAGCGCCACGACAGGCCTCTCTGGAAACACCATATATTTT. Amino acids: CASSATTGLSGNTIYF. V gene TRBV9 combines with J gene TRBJ1-3; D perhaps matches TRBD1 (6 bases). The CDR3 spans 16 residues. The ends were cut back, 3 bases at V and 0 bases at J, with 13 bases in the middle. Germline CDR1 SGDLS, CDR2 YYNGEE.

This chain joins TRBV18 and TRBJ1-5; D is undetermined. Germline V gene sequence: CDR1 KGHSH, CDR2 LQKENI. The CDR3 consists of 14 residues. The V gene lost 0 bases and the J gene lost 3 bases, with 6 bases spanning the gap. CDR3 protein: CASSPPQVNQPQHF. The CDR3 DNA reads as TGTGCCAGCTCACCACCGCAGGTCAATCAGCCCCAGCATTTT.